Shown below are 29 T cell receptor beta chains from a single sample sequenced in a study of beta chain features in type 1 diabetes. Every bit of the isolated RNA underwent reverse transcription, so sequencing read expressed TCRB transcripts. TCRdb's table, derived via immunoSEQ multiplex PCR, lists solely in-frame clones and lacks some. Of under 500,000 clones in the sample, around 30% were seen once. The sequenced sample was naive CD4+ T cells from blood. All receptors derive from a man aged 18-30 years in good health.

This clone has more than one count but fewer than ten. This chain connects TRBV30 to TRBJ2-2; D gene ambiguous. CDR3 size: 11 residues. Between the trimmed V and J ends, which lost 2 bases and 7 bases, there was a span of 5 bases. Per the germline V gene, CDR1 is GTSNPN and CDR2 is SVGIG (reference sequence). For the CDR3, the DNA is TGTGCCTGGAGTATCGGCGGGGAGCTGTTTTTT. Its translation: CAWSIGGELFF.

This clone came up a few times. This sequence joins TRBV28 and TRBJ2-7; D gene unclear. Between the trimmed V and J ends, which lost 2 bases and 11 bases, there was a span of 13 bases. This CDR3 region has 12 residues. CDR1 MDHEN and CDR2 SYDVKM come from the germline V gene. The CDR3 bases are TGTGCCAGCAGTTTACAGTCCTCTGGGGAGTACTTC. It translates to CASSLQSSGEYF. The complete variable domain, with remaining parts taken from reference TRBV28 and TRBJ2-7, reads DVKVTQSSRYLVKRTGEKVFLECVQDMDHENMFWYRQDPGLGLRLIYFSYDVKMKEKGDIPEGYSVSREKKERFSLILESASTNQTSMYLCASSLQSSGEYFGPGTRLTVT.

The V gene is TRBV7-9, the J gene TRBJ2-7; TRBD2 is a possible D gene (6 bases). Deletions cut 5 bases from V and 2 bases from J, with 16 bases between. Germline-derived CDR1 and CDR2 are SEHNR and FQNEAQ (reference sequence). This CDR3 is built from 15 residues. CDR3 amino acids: CASSPRGWLTYEQYF. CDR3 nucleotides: TGTGCCAGCAGCCCCCGGGGGTGGCTGACCTACGAGCAGTACTTC.

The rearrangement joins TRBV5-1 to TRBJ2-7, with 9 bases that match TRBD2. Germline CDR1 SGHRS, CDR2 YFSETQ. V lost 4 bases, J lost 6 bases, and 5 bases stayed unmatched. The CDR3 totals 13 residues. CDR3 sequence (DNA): TGCGCCAGCAGCACGGGACTAGCTGCCGAGCAGTACTTC. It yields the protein CASSTGLAAEQYF.

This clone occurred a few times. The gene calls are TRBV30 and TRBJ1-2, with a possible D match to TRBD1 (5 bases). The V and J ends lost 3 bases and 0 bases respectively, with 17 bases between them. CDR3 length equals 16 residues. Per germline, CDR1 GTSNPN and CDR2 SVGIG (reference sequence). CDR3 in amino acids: CAWRTLRAGTNYGYTF. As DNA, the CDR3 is TGTGCCTGGAGAACCCTGAGGGCAGGGACTAACTATGGCTACACCTTC.

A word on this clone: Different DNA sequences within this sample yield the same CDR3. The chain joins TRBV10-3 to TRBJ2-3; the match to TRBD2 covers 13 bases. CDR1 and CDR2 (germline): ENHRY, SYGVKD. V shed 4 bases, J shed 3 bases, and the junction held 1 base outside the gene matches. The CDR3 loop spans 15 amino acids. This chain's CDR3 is CAISGTSGSTDTQYF. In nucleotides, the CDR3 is TGTGCCATCAGTGGGACTAGCGGGAGTACAGATACGCAGTATTTT.

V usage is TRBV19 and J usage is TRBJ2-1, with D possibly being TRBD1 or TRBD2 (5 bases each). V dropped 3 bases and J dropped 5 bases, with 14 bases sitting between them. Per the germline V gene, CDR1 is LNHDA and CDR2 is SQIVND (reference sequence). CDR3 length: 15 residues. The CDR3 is CASSIPGTVNNEQFF. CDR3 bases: TGTGCCAGTAGTATTCCCGGGACGGTTAACAATGAGCAGTTCTTC.

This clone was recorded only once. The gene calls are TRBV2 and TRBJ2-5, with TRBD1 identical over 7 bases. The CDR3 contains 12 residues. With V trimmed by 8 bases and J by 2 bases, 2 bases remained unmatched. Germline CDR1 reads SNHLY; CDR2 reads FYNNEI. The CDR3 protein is CASGQVQETQYF. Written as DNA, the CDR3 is TGTGCCAGCGGACAGGTTCAAGAGACCCAGTACTTC.

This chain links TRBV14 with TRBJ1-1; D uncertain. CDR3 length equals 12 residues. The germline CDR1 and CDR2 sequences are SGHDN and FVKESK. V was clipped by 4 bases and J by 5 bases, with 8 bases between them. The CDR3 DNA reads TGTGCCAGCAGCCTGAGAGGGACTGAAGCTTTCTTT. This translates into CASSLRGTEAFF.

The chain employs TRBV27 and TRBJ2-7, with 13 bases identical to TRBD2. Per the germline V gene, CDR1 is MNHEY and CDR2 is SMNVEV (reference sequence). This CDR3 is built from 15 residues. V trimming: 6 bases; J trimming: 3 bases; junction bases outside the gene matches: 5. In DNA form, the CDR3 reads TGTGCCAGCAGACTGGGACTAGCGGGAATCTACGAGCAGTACTTC. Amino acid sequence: CASRLGLAGIYEQYF.

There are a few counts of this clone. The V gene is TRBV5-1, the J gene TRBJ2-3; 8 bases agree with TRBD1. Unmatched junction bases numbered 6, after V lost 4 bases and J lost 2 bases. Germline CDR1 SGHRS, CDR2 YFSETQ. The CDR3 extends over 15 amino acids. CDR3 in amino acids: CASSPGQAYTDTQYF. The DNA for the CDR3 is TGCGCCAGCAGCCCGGGACAGGCCTACACAGATACGCAGTATTTT.

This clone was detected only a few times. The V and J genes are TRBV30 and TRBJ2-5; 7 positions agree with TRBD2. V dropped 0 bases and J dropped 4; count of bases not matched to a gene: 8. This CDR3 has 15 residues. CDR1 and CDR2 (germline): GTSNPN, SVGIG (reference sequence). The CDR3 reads CAWSVGAGRGETQYF. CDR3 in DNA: TGTGCCTGGAGTGTTGGAGCGGGACGGGGAGAGACCCAGTACTTC.

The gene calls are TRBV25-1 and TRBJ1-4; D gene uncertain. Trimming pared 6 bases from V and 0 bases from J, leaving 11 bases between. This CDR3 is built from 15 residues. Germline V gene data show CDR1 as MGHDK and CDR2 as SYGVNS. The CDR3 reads CASRSTAATNEKLFF. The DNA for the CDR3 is TGTGCCAGCAGGTCTACAGCTGCAACTAATGAAAAACTGTTTTTT.

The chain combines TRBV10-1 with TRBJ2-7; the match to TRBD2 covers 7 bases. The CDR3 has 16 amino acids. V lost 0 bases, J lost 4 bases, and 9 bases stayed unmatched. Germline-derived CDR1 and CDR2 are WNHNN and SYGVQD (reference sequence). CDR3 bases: TGCGCCAGCAGTGAGTCGCCTAGCGGCCCTCGGTACGAGCAGTACTTC. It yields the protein CASSESPSGPRYEQYF.

CDR3 sequence reads: CASSPWWSYNEQFF. In nucleotides, the CDR3 is TGTGCCAGCAGTCCTTGGTGGTCCTACAATGAGCAGTTCTTC. The V and J genes are TRBV25-1 and TRBJ2-1, with unresolved D. V dropped 5 bases and J dropped 1 base, with 9 bases sitting between them. Germline-derived CDR1 and CDR2 are MGHDK and SYGVNS. This CDR3 is 14 amino acids long.

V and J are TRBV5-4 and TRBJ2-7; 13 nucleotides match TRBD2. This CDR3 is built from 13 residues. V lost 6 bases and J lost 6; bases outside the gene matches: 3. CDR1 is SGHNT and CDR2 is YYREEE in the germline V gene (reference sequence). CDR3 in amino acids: CASMRLAGGEQYF. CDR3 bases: TGTGCCAGCATGAGACTAGCGGGAGGCGAGCAGTACTTC. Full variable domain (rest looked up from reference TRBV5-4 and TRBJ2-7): ETGVTQSPTHLIKTRGQQVTLRCSSQSGHNTVSWYQQALGQGPQFIFQYYREEENGRGNFPPRFSGLQFPNYSSELNVNALELDDSALYLCASMRLAGGEQYFGPGTRLTVT.

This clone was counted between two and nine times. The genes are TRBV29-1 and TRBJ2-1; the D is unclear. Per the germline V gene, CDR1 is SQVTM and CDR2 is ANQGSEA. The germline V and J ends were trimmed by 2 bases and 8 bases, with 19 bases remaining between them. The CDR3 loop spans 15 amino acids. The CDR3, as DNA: TGCAGCGTTGAAAGTGGTAAATCCCCGGGCGATGAGCAGTTCTTC. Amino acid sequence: CSVESGKSPGDEQFF.

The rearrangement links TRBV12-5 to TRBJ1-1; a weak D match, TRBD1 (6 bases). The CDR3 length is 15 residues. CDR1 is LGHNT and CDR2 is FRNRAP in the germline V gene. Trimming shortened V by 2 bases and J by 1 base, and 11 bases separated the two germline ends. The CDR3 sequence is CASGLSWGQNTEAFF. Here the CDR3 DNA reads TGTGCTAGTGGTTTGTCGTGGGGACAGAACACTGAAGCTTTCTTT.

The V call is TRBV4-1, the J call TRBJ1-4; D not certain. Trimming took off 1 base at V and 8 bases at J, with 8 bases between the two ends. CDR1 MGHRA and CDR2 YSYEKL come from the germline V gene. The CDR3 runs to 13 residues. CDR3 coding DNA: TGCGCCAGCAGCCAAGTCACTCTGGAAAAACTGTTTTTT. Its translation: CASSQVTLEKLFF.

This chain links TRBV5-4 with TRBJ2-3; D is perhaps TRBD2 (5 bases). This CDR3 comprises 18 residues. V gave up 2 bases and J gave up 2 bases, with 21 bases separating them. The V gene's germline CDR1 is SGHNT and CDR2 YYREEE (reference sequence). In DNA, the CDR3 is TGTGCCAGCAGCTTCGGGTTGGTGGGAGTGAAGCTCACAGATACGCAGTATTTT. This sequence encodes CASSFGLVGVKLTDTQYF.

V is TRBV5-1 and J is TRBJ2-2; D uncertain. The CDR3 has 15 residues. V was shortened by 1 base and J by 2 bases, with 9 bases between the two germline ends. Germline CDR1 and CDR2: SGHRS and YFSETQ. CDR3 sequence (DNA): TGCGCCAGCAGCTTGCCGATGGGAAACACCGGGGAGCTGTTTTTT. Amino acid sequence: CASSLPMGNTGELFF.

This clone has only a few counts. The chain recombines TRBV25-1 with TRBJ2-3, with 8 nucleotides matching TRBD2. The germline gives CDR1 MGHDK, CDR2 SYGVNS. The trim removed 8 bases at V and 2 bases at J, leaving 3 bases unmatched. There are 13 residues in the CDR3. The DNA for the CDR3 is TGTGCCAGCCTAGCGGGCTACACAGATACGCAGTATTTT. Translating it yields CASLAGYTDTQYF.

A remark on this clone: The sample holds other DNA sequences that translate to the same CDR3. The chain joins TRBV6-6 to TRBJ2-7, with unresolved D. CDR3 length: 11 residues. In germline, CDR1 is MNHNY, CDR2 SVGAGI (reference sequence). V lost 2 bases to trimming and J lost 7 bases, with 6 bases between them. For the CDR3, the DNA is TGTGCCAGCAGTTACAGGGATGAGCAGTACTTC. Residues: CASSYRDEQYF.

The DNA for the CDR3 is TGTGCCACCAGCACCGCGACAGGGGGCTCCTACGAGCAGTACTTC. This sequence encodes CATSTATGGSYEQYF. The V gene is TRBV15, the J gene TRBJ2-7, with TRBD1 identical over 9 bases. Germline-derived CDR1 and CDR2 are LNHNV and YYDKDF (reference sequence). The V segment lost 4 bases and the J segment 0 bases; nucleotides outside the gene matches: 4. The CDR3 sequence is 15 residues long.

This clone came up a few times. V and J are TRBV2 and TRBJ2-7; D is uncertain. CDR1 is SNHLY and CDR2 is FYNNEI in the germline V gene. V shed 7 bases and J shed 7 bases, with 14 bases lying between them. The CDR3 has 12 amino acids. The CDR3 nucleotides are TGTGCCAGCATACGGGCCCAGAGGGAGCAGTACTTC. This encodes CASIRAQREQYF. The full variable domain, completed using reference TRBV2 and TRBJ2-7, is EPEVTQTPSHQVTQMGQEVILRCVPISNHLYFYWYRQILGQKVEFLVSFYNNEISEKSEIFDDQFSVERPDGSNFTLKIRSTKLEDSAMYFCASIRAQREQYFGPGTRLTVT.

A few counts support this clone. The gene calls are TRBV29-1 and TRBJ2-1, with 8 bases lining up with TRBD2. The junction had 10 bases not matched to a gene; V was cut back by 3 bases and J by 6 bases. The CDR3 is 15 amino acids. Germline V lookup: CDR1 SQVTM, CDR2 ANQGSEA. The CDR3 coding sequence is TGCAGCGTTGACGACGGGAGGGCCTACGGCAATGAGCAGTTCTTC. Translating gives CSVDDGRAYGNEQFF.

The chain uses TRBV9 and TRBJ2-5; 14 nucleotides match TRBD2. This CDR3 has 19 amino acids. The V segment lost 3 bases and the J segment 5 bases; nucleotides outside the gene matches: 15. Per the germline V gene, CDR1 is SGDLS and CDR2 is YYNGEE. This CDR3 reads CASSGVEPGLAGARETQYF. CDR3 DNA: TGTGCCAGCAGCGGAGTAGAACCGGGACTAGCGGGAGCCCGGGAGACCCAGTACTTC.

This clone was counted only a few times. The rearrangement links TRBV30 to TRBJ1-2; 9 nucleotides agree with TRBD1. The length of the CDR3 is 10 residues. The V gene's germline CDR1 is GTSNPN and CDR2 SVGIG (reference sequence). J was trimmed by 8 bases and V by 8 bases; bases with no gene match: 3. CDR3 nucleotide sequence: TGTGCCAACAGGGGGCGAGGCTACACCTTC. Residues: CANRGRGYTF.

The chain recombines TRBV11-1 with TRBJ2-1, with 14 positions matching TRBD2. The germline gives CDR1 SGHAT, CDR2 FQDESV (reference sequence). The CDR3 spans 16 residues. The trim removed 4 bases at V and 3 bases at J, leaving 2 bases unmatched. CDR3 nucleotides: TGTGCCAGCAGCTGGGGACTAGCGGGAGACTACAATGAGCAGTTCTTC. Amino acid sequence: CASSWGLAGDYNEQFF.